These 10 T cell receptor beta chains were sequenced from one sample in a study of Ad26.COV2.S vaccination and SARS-CoV-2 variants. Treatment of the sample: approximately 18 received Ad26.COV2.S at low or high dose, single or two shots; a few received placebo; per-sample allocation not given. It was on day 63 after the first vaccine or placebo injection that samples were taken. The data were produced by immunoSEQ multiplex PCR, yet TCRdb's version contains in-frame clones alone and is incomplete. The sample records some 250,000 clones, 70% to 90% being singletons. Material: peripheral blood, obtained in a trial of Ad26.COV2.S vaccine versus placebo. All receptors derive from a person aged 18-60 years who received the Ad26.COV2.S COVID-19 vaccine or a placebo.

This clone was counted a single time. The genes are TRBV18 and TRBJ2-7; D is uncertain. The CDR3 spans 13 residues. Trimming removed 3 bases at V and 6 bases at J, with 12 bases between. CDR1 KGHSH and CDR2 LQKENI come from the germline V gene. The chain's CDR3 is CASSPRQVVEQYF. The DNA of the CDR3 is TGTGCCAGCTCACCGCGGCAAGTCGTCGAGCAGTACTTC.

The chain carries TRBV5-1 and TRBJ2-1; 7 bases align to TRBD2. In germline, CDR1 is SGHRS, CDR2 YFSETQ. Trimming removed 5 bases from V and 6 bases from J; junction bases left unmatched: 2. The CDR3 consists of 12 residues. CDR3 sequence: CASRRESNEQFF. CDR3 DNA: TGCGCCAGCAGGCGGGAGAGCAATGAGCAGTTCTTC.

CDR3 region: CSASPGTGDQPQHF. DNA of the CDR3: TGCAGTGCTAGTCCCGGGACAGGGGATCAGCCCCAGCATTTT. This rearrangement joins TRBV20-1 to TRBJ1-5, with 10 bases that match TRBD1. Germline V CDR1 and CDR2: DFQATT, SNEGSKA (reference sequence). The length of the CDR3 is 14 residues. Germline trimming cut 3 bases from V and 5 bases from J; bases unmatched to any gene: 4.

The chain has TRBV29-1 and TRBJ1-6, with D uncertain. V gave up 1 base and J gave up 5 bases, with 6 bases separating them. The CDR3 has 13 residues. Germline CDR1 SQVTM, CDR2 ANQGSEA. The CDR3 here is CSVEGIDNSPLHF. The DNA for the CDR3 is TGCAGCGTTGAAGGGATAGATAATTCACCCCTCCACTTT. The whole variable domain, remainder taken from reference TRBV29-1 and TRBJ1-6, is SAVISQKPSRDICQRGTSLTIQCQVDSQVTMMFWYRQQPGQSLTLIATANQGSEATYESGFVIDKFPISRPNLTFSTLTVSNMSPEDSSIYLCSVEGIDNSPLHFGNGTRLTVT.

This chain joins TRBV7-9 and TRBJ1-4, with a tentative D call TRBD1 (6 bases). The CDR3 sequence is 14 residues long. The V end was cut by 7 bases, the J end by 7 bases, with 16 bases between. The germline V gene encodes CDR1 SEHNR and CDR2 FQNEAQ (reference sequence). CDR3: CASTVTGSTEKLFF. The CDR3 DNA sequence: TGTGCCAGCACCGTGACAGGTAGTACTGAAAAACTGTTTTTT.

The rearrangement links TRBV9 to TRBJ2-2; either TRBD1 or TRBD2 may supply D (5 bases each). This CDR3 comprises 17 residues. V was shortened by 3 bases and J by 2 bases, with 17 bases between the two germline ends. Germline assignment: CDR1 SGDLS and CDR2 YYNGEE. As DNA, the CDR3 is TGTGCCAGCAGCGGAGACGGTCGGGGCACAAACACCGGGGAGCTGTTTTTT. Translating it yields CASSGDGRGTNTGELFF. Full variable domain (rest looked up from reference TRBV9 and TRBJ2-2): DSGVTQTPKHLITATGQRVTLRCSPRSGDLSVYWYQQSLDQGLQFLIQYYNGEERAKGNILERFSAQQFPDLHSELNLSSLELGDSALYFCASSGDGRGTNTGELFFGEGSRLTVL.

The chain has TRBV19 and TRBJ1-2; TRBD1 matches at 9 bases. The CDR3 covers 13 residues. V lost 6 bases, J lost 8 bases, and 7 bases stayed unmatched. CDR1 is LNHDA, CDR2 SQIVND, per germline (reference sequence). The CDR3 sequence: CASRLQGARGYTF. The CDR3 DNA reads as TGTGCCAGTAGGTTACAGGGGGCGCGGGGCTACACCTTC.

This chain uses TRBV24-1 with TRBJ2-7; perhaps TRBD2 as D (6 bases). Germline CDR1 KGHDR, CDR2 SFDVKD. CDR3 length: 13 residues. V gave up 11 bases and J gave up 0 bases, with 13 bases separating them. CDR3 sequence: CAIMDGSSYEQYF. In DNA form, the CDR3 reads TGTGCCATCATGGACGGGAGCTCCTACGAGCAGTACTTC.

V and J are TRBV18 and TRBJ2-5, with a weak D call TRBD1 (5 bases). The germline gives CDR1 KGHSH, CDR2 LQKENI. The CDR3 totals 14 residues. The V end lost 6 bases, the J end lost 1 base, and 12 bases lay between the germline ends. CDR3 residues: CASSLNGAQETQYF. The DNA of the CDR3 is TGTGCCAGCTCCCTTAATGGGGCCCAAGAGACCCAGTACTTC.

In its sample, this clone was seen once. V usage is TRBV6-5 and J usage is TRBJ1-2, with D possibly being TRBD1 (5 bases). Per germline, CDR1 MNHEY and CDR2 SVGAGI. Trimming removed 6 bases from V and 11 bases from J, with 19 bases in between. The CDR3 is 13 residues long. The CDR3 coding sequence is TGTGCCAGCAGAATGCCCGGGACCGAGGTATACACCTTC. Its translation is CASRMPGTEVYTF.